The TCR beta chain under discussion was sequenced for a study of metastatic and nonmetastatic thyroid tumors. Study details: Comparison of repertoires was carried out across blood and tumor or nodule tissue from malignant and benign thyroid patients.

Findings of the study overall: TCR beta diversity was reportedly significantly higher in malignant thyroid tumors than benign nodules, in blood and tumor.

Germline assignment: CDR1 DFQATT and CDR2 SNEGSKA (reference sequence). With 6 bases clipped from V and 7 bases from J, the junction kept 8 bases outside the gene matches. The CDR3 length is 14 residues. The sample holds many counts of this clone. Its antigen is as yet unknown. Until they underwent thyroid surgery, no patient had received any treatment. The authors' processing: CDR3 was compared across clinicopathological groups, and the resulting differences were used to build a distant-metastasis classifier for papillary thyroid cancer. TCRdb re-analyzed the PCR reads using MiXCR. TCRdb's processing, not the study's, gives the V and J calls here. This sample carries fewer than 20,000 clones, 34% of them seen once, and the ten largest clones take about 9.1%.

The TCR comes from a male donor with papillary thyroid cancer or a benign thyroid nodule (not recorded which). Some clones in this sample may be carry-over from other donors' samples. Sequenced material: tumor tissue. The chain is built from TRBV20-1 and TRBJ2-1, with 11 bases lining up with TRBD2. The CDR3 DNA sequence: TGCAGTGCGTATACTAGCGGGAGTGGTAATGAGCAGTTCTTC. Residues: CSAYTSGSGNEQFF.